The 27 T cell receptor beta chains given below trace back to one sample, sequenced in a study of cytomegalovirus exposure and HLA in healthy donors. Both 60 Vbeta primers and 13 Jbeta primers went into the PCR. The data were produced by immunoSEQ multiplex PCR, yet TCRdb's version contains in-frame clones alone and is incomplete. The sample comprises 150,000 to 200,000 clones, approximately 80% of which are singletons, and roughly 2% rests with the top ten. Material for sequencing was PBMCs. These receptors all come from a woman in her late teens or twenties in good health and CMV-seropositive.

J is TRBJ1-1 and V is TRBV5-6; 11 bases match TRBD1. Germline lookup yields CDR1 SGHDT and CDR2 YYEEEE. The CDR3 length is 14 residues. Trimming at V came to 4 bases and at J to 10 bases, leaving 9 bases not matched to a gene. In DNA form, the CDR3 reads TGTGCCAGCAGCCCCGGACAGGGGGCGGTGGTAGCTTTCTTT. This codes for CASSPGQGAVVAFF.

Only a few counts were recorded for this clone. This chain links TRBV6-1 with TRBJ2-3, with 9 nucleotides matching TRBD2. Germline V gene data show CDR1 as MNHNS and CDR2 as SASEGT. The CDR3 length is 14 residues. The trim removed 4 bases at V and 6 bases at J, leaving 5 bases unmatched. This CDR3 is CASSGLAGSDTQYF. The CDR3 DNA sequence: TGTGCCAGCAGTGGCCTAGCGGGGTCTGATACGCAGTATTTT.

The CDR3 spells CASHPQSPTGEQYV. Here the CDR3 DNA reads TGTGCCAGCCACCCCCAATCACCGACAGGCGAGCAGTACGTC. The chain is built from TRBV7-8 and TRBJ2-7; tentative D call: TRBD1 (6 bases). The germline V gene encodes CDR1 SGHVS and CDR2 FQNEAQ. The length of the CDR3 is 14 residues. V dropped 8 bases and J dropped 6 bases, with 20 bases sitting between them.

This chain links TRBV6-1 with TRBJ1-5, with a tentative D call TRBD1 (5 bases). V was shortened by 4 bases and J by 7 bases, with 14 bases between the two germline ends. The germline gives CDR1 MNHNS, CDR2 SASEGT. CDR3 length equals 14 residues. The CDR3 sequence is CASSGSGEVQPQHF. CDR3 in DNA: TGTGCCAGCAGTGGCTCGGGGGAGGTGCAGCCCCAGCATTTT.

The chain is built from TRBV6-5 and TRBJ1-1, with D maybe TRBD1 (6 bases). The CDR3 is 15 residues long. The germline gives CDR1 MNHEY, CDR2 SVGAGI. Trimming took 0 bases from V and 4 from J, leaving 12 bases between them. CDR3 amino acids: CASSYSGARGTEAFF. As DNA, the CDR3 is TGTGCCAGCAGTTACTCGGGGGCGCGCGGCACTGAAGCTTTCTTT.

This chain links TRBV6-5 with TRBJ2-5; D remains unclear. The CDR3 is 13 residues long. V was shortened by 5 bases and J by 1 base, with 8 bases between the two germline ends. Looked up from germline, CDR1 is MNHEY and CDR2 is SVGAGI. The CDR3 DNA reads TGTGCCAGCAGTATCAGATTCCAAGAGACCCAGTACTTC. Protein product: CASSIRFQETQYF.

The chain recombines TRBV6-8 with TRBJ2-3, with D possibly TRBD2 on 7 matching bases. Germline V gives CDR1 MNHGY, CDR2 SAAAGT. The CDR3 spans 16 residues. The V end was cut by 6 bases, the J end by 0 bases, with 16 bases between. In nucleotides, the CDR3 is TGTGCCAGCAGCACTACCGGGGGGCATAGCACAGATACGCAGTATTTT. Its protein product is CASSTTGGHSTDTQYF.

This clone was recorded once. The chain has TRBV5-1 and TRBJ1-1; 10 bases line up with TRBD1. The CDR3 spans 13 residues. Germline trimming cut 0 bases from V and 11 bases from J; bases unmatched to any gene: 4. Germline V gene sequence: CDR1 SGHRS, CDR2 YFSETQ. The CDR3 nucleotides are TGCGCCAGCAGCTTGGGACAGGGGGCGGCGGCTTTCTTT. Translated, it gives CASSLGQGAAAFF.

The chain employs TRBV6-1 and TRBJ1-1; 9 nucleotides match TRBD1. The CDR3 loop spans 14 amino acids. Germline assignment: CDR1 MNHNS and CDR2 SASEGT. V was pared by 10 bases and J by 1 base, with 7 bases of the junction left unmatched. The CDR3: CATYRGLGNTEAFF. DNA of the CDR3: TGTGCCACTTACAGGGGGCTAGGGAACACTGAAGCTTTCTTT.

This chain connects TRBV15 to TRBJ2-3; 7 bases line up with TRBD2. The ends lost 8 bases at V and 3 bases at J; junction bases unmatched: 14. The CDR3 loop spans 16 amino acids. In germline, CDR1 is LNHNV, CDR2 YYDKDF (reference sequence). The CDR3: CATDPGGGSVTDTQYF. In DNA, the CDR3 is TGTGCCACCGACCCTGGGGGGGGTTCGGTTACAGATACGCAGTATTTT.

This chain's CDR3 is CASSPGGKRETQYF. The DNA of the CDR3 is TGTGCCAGCAGCCCAGGAGGGAAAAGGGAGACCCAGTACTTC. The chain employs TRBV11-3 and TRBJ2-5; a possible D gene is TRBD2 (6 bases). The V end lost 5 bases, the J end lost 5 bases, and 15 bases lay between the germline ends. Germline-derived CDR1 and CDR2 are SGHNT and YENEEA. This CDR3 is built from 14 residues.

CDR3 sequence reads: CASSEVRGTEAFF. CDR3 nucleotide sequence: TGTGCCAGCAGTGAAGTTAGAGGGACTGAAGCTTTCTTT. The gene calls are TRBV6-1 and TRBJ1-1; D call uncertain. The CDR3 consists of 13 residues. Germline CDR1 is MNHNS and CDR2 is SASEGT. V shed 1 base and J shed 5 bases, with 8 bases lying between them.

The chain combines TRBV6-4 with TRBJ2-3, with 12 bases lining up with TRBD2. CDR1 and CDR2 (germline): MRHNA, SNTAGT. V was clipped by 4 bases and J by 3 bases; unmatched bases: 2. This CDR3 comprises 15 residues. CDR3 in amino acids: CASSGLAGGTDTQYF. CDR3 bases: TGTGCCAGCAGTGGGCTAGCGGGGGGGACAGATACGCAGTATTTT.

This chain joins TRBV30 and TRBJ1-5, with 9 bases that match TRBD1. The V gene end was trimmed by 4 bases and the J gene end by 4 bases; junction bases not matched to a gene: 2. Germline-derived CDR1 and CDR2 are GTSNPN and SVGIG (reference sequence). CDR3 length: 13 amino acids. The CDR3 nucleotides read TGTGCCTGGACGGGGACAGGGAATCAGCCCCAGCATTTT. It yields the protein CAWTGTGNQPQHF.

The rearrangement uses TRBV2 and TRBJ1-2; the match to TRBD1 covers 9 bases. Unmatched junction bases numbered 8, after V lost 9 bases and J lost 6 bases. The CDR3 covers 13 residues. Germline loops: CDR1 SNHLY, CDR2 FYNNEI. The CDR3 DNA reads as TGTGCCAGGATCGGGACAGGGCACGATGGCTACACCTTC. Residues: CARIGTGHDGYTF.

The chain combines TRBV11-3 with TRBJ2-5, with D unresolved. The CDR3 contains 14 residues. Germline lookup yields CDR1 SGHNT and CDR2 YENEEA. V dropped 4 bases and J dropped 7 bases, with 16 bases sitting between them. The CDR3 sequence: CASSSFLTERTQYF. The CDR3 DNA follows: TGTGCCAGCAGCTCCTTTTTGACCGAGCGGACCCAGTACTTC.

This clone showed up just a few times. CDR3 bases: TGTGCCAGCAGCCCTGGACAATTCTCCTACGAGCAGTACTTC. As protein: CASSPGQFSYEQYF. This chain uses TRBV9 with TRBJ2-7; D might be TRBD1 (5 bases). Germline V gene data show CDR1 as SGDLS and CDR2 as YYNGEE. The V end was cut by 4 bases, the J end by 0 bases, with 11 bases between. The CDR3 is 14 residues long.

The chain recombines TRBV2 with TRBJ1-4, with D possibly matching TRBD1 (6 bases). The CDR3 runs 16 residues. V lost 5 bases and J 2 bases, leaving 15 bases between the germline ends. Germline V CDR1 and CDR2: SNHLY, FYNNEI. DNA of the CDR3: TGTGCCAGCAGTATTGGGGGCTCTCTCACTAATGAAAAACTGTTTTTT. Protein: CASSIGGSLTNEKLFF.

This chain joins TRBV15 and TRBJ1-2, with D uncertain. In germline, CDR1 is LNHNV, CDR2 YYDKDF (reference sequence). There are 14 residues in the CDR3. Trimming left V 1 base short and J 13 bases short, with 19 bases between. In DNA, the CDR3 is TGTGCCACCAGCAGAGCTCAAGGCGGTCGAGGAGTCACCTTC. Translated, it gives CATSRAQGGRGVTF.

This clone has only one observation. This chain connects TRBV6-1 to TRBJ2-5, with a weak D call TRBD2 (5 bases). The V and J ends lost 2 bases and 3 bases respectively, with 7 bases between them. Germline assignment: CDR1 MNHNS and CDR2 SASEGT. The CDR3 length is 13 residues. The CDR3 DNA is TGTGCCAGCAGTGAACTCGGGAAAGAGACCCAGTACTTC. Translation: CASSELGKETQYF.

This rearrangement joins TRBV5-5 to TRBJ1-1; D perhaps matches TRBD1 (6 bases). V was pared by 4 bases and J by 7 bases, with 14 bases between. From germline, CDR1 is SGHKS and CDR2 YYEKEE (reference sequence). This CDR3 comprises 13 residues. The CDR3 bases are TGTGCCAGCAGCCAAAGAGGGGGTATTGAAGCTTTCTTT. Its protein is CASSQRGGIEAFF.

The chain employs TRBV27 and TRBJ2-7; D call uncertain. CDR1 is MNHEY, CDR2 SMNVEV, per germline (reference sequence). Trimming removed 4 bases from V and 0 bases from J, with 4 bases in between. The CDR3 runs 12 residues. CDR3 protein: CASSSSSYEQYF. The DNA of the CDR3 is TGTGCCAGCAGTTCCAGCTCCTACGAGCAGTACTTC.

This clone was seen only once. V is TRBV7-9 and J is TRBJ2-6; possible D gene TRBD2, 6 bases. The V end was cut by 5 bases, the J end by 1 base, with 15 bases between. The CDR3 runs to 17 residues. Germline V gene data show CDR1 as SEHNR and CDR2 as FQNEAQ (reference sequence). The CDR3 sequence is CASSAGTELSGANVLTF. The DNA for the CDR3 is TGTGCCAGCAGCGCGGGGACGGAGCTTTCTGGGGCCAACGTCCTGACTTTC.

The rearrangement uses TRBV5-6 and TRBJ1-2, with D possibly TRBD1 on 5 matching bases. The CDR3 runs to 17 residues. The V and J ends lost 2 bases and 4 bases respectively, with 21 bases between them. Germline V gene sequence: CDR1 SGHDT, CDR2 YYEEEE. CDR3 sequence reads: CASSFRAGASPFYGYTF. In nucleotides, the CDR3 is TGTGCCAGCAGCTTCAGGGCGGGAGCCTCCCCCTTCTATGGCTACACCTTC.

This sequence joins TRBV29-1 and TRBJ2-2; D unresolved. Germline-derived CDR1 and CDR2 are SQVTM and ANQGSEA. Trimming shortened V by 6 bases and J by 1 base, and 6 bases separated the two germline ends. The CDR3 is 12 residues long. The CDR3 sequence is CSVSQNTGELFF. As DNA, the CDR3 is TGCAGCGTATCACAGAACACCGGGGAGCTGTTTTTT.

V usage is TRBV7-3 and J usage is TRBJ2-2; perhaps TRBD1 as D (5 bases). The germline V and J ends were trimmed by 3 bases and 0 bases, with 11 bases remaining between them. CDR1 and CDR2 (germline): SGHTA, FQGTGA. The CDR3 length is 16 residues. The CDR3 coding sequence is TGTGCCAGCAGCTTTTTGCCAGGGTCGAACACCGGGGAGCTGTTTTTT. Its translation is CASSFLPGSNTGELFF.

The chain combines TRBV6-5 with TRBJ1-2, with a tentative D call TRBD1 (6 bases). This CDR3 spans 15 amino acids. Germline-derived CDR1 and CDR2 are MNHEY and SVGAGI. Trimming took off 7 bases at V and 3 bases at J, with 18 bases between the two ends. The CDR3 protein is CASTSVGGAHYGYTF. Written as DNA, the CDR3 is TGTGCCAGCACCTCGGTCGGGGGGGCTCACTATGGCTACACCTTC.